This passage covers 13 T cell receptor beta chains from one sample sequenced in a study of shared clonotypes between healthy human individuals. Sequencing was performed with immunoSEQ multiplex PCR; in TCRdb, only in-frame clones are kept and a portion is missing. Among 2 million to 2.5 million clones listed, 85% to 95% were seen once. Sequencing used naive CD4+ T cells from PBMCs. Subset here: CD45RA+ positively selected. These receptors all stem from a man between 18 and 35 years old in good health. Some clones in this sample may be carry-over from other donors' samples.

The chain carries TRBV18 and TRBJ2-1; a possible D gene is TRBD2 (6 bases). V lost 1 base and J 8 bases, leaving 18 bases between the germline ends. CDR1 and CDR2 from the germline V gene are KGHSH and LQKENI. This CDR3 contains 16 residues. The CDR3 loop reads CASSPRDSTLGDEQFF. As DNA, the CDR3 is TGTGCCAGCTCACCACGGGACTCCACCCTCGGCGATGAGCAGTTCTTC.

This sequence joins TRBV2 and TRBJ2-1; 10 bases line up with TRBD2. J lost 4 bases, V lost 6 bases, and 15 bases had no gene match. This CDR3 spans 18 amino acids. From germline, CDR1 is SNHLY and CDR2 FYNNEI. CDR3 nucleotides: TGTGCCAGCAGCCAAATGCAGTCCCCTAGCGGGGGTTACAATGAGCAGTTCTTC. This sequence encodes CASSQMQSPSGGYNEQFF.

This clone was detected a few times. The rearrangement uses TRBV5-4 and TRBJ2-1; no definite D call. This CDR3 has 14 residues. With 3 bases removed from V and 4 bases from J, the gap between germline ends came to 11 bases. CDR1 SGHNT and CDR2 YYREEE come from the germline V gene (reference sequence). The CDR3: CASSYGTAYNEQFF. In nucleotides, the CDR3 is TGTGCCAGCAGCTACGGAACAGCATACAATGAGCAGTTCTTC.

This clone is a singleton in its sample. The V gene is TRBV18, the J gene TRBJ1-3; weak D call: TRBD1 (6 bases). This CDR3 comprises 15 residues. Deletions cut 3 bases from V and 7 bases from J, with 16 bases between. Germline V gives CDR1 KGHSH, CDR2 LQKENI. This CDR3 is CASSPTQGIANTIYF. CDR3 sequence (DNA): TGTGCCAGCTCACCTACACAGGGAATTGCGAACACCATATATTTT.

CDR3 sequence (DNA): TGTGCCAGCAGTCTAGCTACAGAGACCCAGTACTTC. Protein: CASSLATETQYF. The chain uses TRBV28 and TRBJ2-5, with a tentative D call TRBD2 (5 bases). The CDR3 covers 12 residues. V lost 5 bases and J 4 bases, leaving 8 bases between the germline ends. Germline values: CDR1 MDHEN, CDR2 SYDVKM.

The chain couples TRBV5-1 to TRBJ1-1; D is unresolved. CDR3 length equals 12 residues. V lost 2 bases and J 11 bases, leaving 13 bases between the germline ends. Germline CDR1 and CDR2: SGHRS and YFSETQ. CDR3 loop: CASSFEGRGAFF. The CDR3 region has the DNA TGCGCCAGCAGCTTCGAGGGCCGCGGGGCTTTCTTT.

The chain links TRBV7-9 to TRBJ2-7, with no clear D. Germline CDR1 and CDR2: SEHNR and FQNEAQ (reference sequence). CDR3 length: 12 residues. Trimming shortened V by 1 base and J by 7 bases, and 8 bases separated the two germline ends. The CDR3 sequence is CASSLDIGEQYF. The DNA of the CDR3 is TGTGCCAGCAGCTTAGACATAGGGGAGCAGTACTTC.

The rearrangement uses TRBV7-8 and TRBJ2-5; tentatively, D is TRBD2 (6 bases). Trimming shortened V by 2 bases and J by 4 bases, and 14 bases separated the two germline ends. CDR1 SGHVS and CDR2 FQNEAQ come from the germline V gene. The CDR3 runs to 15 residues. CDR3 residues: CASSLRAGWGETQYF. The CDR3 DNA reads TGTGCCAGCAGCTTAAGAGCGGGTTGGGGAGAGACCCAGTACTTC.

The chain uses TRBV5-1 and TRBJ2-5; D not resolved. The ends were cut back, 4 bases at V and 1 base at J, with 17 bases in the middle. Germline CDR1 SGHRS, CDR2 YFSETQ. There are 16 residues in the CDR3. The CDR3 DNA reads as TGCGCCAGCAGCGTTACGGGCCCCGGTAGCCAAGAGACCCAGTACTTC. Encoded protein: CASSVTGPGSQETQYF.

The J gene is TRBJ2-1, the V gene TRBV5-5; D is unclear. Trimming pared 3 bases from V and 5 bases from J, leaving 12 bases between. Germline V lookup: CDR1 SGHKS, CDR2 YYEKEE (reference sequence). This CDR3 spans 14 amino acids. CDR3 amino acids: CASSYFAENNEQFF. DNA of the CDR3: TGTGCCAGCAGCTATTTTGCCGAAAACAATGAGCAGTTCTTC.

This chain links TRBV11-2 with TRBJ1-2; maybe TRBD1 (5 bases). The V end was cut by 1 base, the J end by 5 bases, with 14 bases between. Germline V lookup: CDR1 SGHAT, CDR2 FQNNGV. The CDR3 is 15 residues long. DNA for the CDR3: TGTGCCAGCAGCTTAGGGTACAGACCAGGGTATGGCTACACCTTC. Amino acid sequence: CASSLGYRPGYGYTF.

The V gene is TRBV7-8, the J gene TRBJ1-2; 7 nucleotides agree with TRBD1. Trimming took 7 bases from V and 3 from J; bases not matched to a gene: 11. Germline V lookup: CDR1 SGHVS, CDR2 FQNEAQ. The CDR3 has 15 amino acids. CDR3 in amino acids: CASTQRETGHYGYTF. The CDR3 DNA follows: TGTGCCAGCACCCAGAGGGAGACAGGGCACTATGGCTACACCTTC.

The chain uses TRBV5-1 and TRBJ2-5; 10 nucleotides align to TRBD1. The V gene's germline CDR1 is SGHRS and CDR2 YFSETQ. With V trimmed by 3 bases and J by 3 bases, 8 bases remained unmatched. This CDR3 is built from 16 residues. The CDR3 region has the DNA TGCGCCAGCAGCTGGGGATCAGGGACAGGGGAAGAGACCCAGTACTTC. Protein: CASSWGSGTGEETQYF.